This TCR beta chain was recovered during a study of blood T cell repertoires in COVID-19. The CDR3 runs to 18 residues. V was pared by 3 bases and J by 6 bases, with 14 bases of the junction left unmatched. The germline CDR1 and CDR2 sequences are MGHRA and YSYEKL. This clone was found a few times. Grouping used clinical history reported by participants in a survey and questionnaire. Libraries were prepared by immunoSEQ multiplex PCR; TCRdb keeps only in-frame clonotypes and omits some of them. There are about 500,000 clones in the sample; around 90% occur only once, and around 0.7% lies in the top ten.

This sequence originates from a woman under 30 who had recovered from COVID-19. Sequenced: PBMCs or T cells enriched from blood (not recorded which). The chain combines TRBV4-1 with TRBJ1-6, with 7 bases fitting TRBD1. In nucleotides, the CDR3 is TGCGCCAGCAGCCACGTTGCGGGTTGGACAGGAACTAATTCACCCCTCCACTTT. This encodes CASSHVAGWTGTNSPLHF.